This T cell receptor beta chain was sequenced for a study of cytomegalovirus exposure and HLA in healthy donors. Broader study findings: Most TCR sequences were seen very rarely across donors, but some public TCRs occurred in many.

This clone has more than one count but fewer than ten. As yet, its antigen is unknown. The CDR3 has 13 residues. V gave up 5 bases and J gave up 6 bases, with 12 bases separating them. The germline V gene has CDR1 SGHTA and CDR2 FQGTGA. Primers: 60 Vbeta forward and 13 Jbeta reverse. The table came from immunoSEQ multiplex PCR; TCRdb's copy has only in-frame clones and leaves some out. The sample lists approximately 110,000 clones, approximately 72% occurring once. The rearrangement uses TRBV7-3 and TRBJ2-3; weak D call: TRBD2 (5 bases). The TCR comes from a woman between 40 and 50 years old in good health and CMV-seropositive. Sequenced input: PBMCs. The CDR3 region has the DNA TGTGCCAGCAGCCCAGGACTCTTCGATACGCAGTATTTT. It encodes CASSPGLFDTQYF. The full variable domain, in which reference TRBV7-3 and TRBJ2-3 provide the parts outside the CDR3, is GAGVSQTPSNKVTEKGKYVELRCDPISGHTALYWYRQSLGQGPEFLIYFQGTGAADDSGLPNDRFFAVRPEGSVSTLKIQRTERGDSAVYLCASSPGLFDTQYFGPGTRLTVL.